This T cell receptor (beta chain) derives from a study of control samples from healthy donors and cancer patients. The CDR3 runs to 16 residues. Germline V gene lookup returns CDR1 LNHDA and CDR2 SQIVND (reference sequence). Germline trimming cut 3 bases from V and 5 bases from J; bases unmatched to any gene: 3. The protocol was immunoSEQ multiplex PCR, while the TCRdb copy is restricted to in-frame clones and leaves out a portion. The table lists 150,000 to 200,000 clones, 88% of them singletons. V and J are TRBV19 and TRBJ2-3; TRBD2 matches 15 bases. This sequence was found in a woman younger than 45 in good health. Source material: blood. The CDR3 here is CASSMGLAGGQDTQYF. The CDR3 DNA reads TGTGCCAGTAGTATGGGACTAGCGGGAGGACAAGATACGCAGTATTTT.